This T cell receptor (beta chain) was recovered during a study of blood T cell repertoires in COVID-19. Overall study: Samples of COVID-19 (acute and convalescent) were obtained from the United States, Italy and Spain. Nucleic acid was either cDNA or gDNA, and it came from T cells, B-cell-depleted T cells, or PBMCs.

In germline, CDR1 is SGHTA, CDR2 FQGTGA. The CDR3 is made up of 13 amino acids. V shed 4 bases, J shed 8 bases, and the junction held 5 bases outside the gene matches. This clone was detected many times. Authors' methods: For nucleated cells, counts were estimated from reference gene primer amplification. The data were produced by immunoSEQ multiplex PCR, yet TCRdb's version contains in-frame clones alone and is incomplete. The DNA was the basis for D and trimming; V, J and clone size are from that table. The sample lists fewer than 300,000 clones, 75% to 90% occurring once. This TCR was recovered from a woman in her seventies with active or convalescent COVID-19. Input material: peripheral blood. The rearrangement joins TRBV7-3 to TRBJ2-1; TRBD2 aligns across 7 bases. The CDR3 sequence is CASSSTSDHEQFF. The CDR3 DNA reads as TGTGCCAGCAGCTCAACTAGCGACCATGAGCAGTTCTTC.